One and the same sample provided the 9 T cell receptor beta chains below, sequenced in a study of cytomegalovirus exposure and HLA in healthy donors. The PCR contained 60 Vbeta and 13 Jbeta primers. Measured with immunoSEQ multiplex PCR; TCRdb has only the in-frame clones, and not every one. The sample yields some 180,000 clones, 9.5% seen once. The material sequenced was PBMCs. These TCRs come from a woman in her 30s in good health and CMV-seropositive.

This chain uses TRBV5-1 with TRBJ1-3, with 9 positions matching TRBD1. From germline, CDR1 is SGHRS and CDR2 YFSETQ. This CDR3 comprises 14 residues. The junction had 2 bases not matched to a gene; V was cut back by 4 bases and J by 3 bases. The CDR3 bases are TGCGCCAGCAGCGGGACAGGGTATGGAAACACCATATATTTT. Translated, it gives CASSGTGYGNTIYF.

This clone was seen more than once but under ten times. The CDR3 here is CSVGERLALADTQYF. The CDR3 DNA sequence: TGCAGCGTTGGAGAGAGACTAGCGCTCGCAGATACGCAGTATTTT. The chain links TRBV29-1 to TRBJ2-3; 8 nucleotides match TRBD2. The V gene's germline CDR1 is SQVTM and CDR2 ANQGSEA. The CDR3 spans 15 residues. Losses at the gene ends were 4 bases for V and 4 bases for J; bases not matched to a gene: 10.

V is TRBV7-8 and J is TRBJ2-2, with TRBD2 identical over 7 bases. This CDR3 is built from 14 residues. Per germline, CDR1 SGHVS and CDR2 FQNEAQ. Trimming took 8 bases from V and 3 from J; bases not matched to a gene: 6. The chain's CDR3 is CASLAGAHTGELFF. In DNA, the CDR3 is TGTGCCAGCCTGGCGGGAGCTCACACCGGGGAGCTGTTTTTT.

This clone was observed a handful of times. The V and J genes are TRBV6-5 and TRBJ2-3, with D perhaps TRBD2 (6 bases). This CDR3 contains 14 residues. Germline values: CDR1 MNHEY, CDR2 SVGAGI. V shed 7 bases and J shed 4 bases, with 15 bases lying between them. Here the CDR3 reads CASKRGEVSDTQYF. The CDR3 DNA reads as TGTGCCAGCAAAAGAGGGGAGGTTTCAGATACGCAGTATTTT.

The CDR3 region is CASRGLGQGYGYTF. Written as DNA, the CDR3 is TGTGCCAGCAGAGGGCTCGGACAGGGGTATGGCTACACCTTC. The chain combines TRBV27 with TRBJ1-2; 9 bases map to TRBD1. Losses at the gene ends were 6 bases for V and 5 bases for J; bases not matched to a gene: 7. CDR1 is MNHEY and CDR2 is SMNVEV in the germline V gene (reference sequence). The CDR3 length is 14 residues.

The V gene is TRBV19, the J gene TRBJ2-7; 8 bases map to TRBD2. Trimming at V came to 5 bases and at J to 4 bases, leaving 7 bases not matched to a gene. Germline-derived CDR1 and CDR2 are LNHDA and SQIVND (reference sequence). The CDR3 covers 14 residues. CDR3 nucleotide sequence: TGTGCCAGTAGTGTTAGCGGGACGGTTTACGAGCAGTACTTC. Translating it yields CASSVSGTVYEQYF.

This clone was found a few times. The chain links TRBV2 to TRBJ2-7; TRBD2 aligns across 11 bases. In germline, CDR1 is SNHLY, CDR2 FYNNEI. V shed 7 bases, J shed 4 bases, and the junction held 9 bases outside the gene matches. The CDR3 is 15 amino acids. The CDR3 region is CASTELAGALYEQYF. The CDR3 DNA reads as TGTGCCAGCACCGAACTAGCGGGAGCGTTGTACGAGCAGTACTTC.

The V and J genes are TRBV5-1 and TRBJ2-5; tentative D call: TRBD1 (5 bases). The DNA matches TRBJ2-7 better at its end, which makes the J call doubtful. Looked up from germline, CDR1 is SGHRS and CDR2 is YFSETQ. The length of the CDR3 is 14 residues. CDR3 sequence (DNA): TGCGCCAGCAGCTTGGACCCAGGGCCCTACGAGCAGTACTTC. It specifies CASSLDPGPYEQYF.

The genes are TRBV7-7 and TRBJ2-7, with 10 bases that match TRBD2. CDR3 length: 14 amino acids. CDR1 is SSHAT, CDR2 FNYEAQ, per germline (reference sequence). V shed 4 bases and J 5 bases; nucleotides not matched to a gene: 5. The CDR3 nucleotides read TGTGCCAGCAGCTCTTCCGGGACTAGCGACGAGCAGTACTTC. Its protein product is CASSSSGTSDEQYF.